Described below is a single TCR beta chain sequence and its context. Ten or more counts support this clonotype. Its specific antigen is unknown. One base away there is no much larger clone; base qualities are not given. Ophthalmopathy patients had moderately to severely active disease, with a Clinical Activity Score of 3 or more, a NOSPECS grade of 4 or more, and a disease duration of less than 3 months. Any patient with an uncontrolled infection, another autoimmune disease, pregnancy or lactation was excluded. Diagnoses relied on clinical symptoms, serum thyroxine and TRAb, thyroid ultrasound and orbital computed tomography. PBMCs were separated from roughly 10 ml of fresh peripheral blood using Ficoll-Paque density gradient centrifugation. Total RNA was extracted using Trizol reagent, and RNA quality was assessed on an Agilent 2100 Bioanalyzer. The CDR3 numbers 15 residues from cysteine through phenylalanine. Only the CDR3 DNA stays, 45 bases, in frame from base 1. Reading the germline V gene gives CDR1 MDHEN and CDR2 SYDVKM. V is cut back by 7 bases and J by 1 base, with 6 bases in the junction unmatched.

The TCR beta CDR3 regions were amplified from RNA transcripts. For the first round of RT-PCR on the TCR CDR3, the HTBI primer set was used together with the Qiagen OneStep RT-PCR kit. A second multiplex PCR round built the libraries, followed by size selection and purification. Sequencing of the libraries was done on an Illumina HiSeq2000 using paired-end 100 bp reads. The paper's processing steps were these. SOAPnuke was used to process the raw data, throwing out any read that contained adapters or uncalled bases, had a mean Phred below 15, or lacked an exact constant-primer or identifier match. High-quality paired reads were merged with COPE v1.2.5, and unique nucleotide sequences were defined as clonotypes. Clonotypes were aligned to IMGT TRBV, TRBD and TRBJ reference segments using MiTCR v1.1. The analysis included only V-J combinations with a frequency above 0.0001, which together covered approximately 99% of the repertoires. A TCS score was defined as the ratio between F50 (clonal expansion) and ExV (chaos), using BLOSUM62-based TCRdist between CDR3 peptides within each V-J. Welch's t-statistics and random forest reduced 514 V-J features to roughly 13, which were used in a naive Bayes classifier (R e1071). TCRdb passed the public sequencing reads through fastp at Q25 and MiXCR, retaining productive beta sequences. When rows share a CDR3 protein, they turn into one entry using the most common DNA and genes. What appears here as the V and J calls and clone size reflects TCRdb's work, not the paper's. Across this sample there are around 600,000 distinct CDR3 sequences, with 14% seen only once. The ten largest clonotypes hold roughly 7% of the sample.

The sample belongs to a study of T cells in Graves' hyperthyroidism and ophthalmopathy (dated by TCRdb to the late 2010s). At the level of the whole study: Peripheral blood samples were taken at initial diagnosis, before any treatment was given. To identify TCR V-J signatures that set the groups apart, the researchers used a discovery cohort of more than 95 patients, made up of roughly 45 with Graves' ophthalmopathy and 57 with stable Graves' hyperthyroidism. An independent validation cohort of 18 to 20 hyperthyroidism patients and 15 or so patients who later progressed to ophthalmopathy tested prospective prediction of ophthalmopathy. For training and testing, the 100 patients in the discovery cohort were randomly divided in a 7:3 ratio. In addition, the study compared T-cell repertoires in thyroid tissue and in blood from a handful of Graves' hyperthyroidism patients. After sampling, hyperthyroidism patients received methimazole starting at 30 mg daily, and ophthalmopathy patients received high-dose intravenous methylprednisolone. The paper reports TCR Vbeta CDR3 sequencing of approximately 130 peripheral blood samples: approximately 41 ophthalmopathy, 70 to 85 hyperthyroidism and around 17 progressor patients.

The full study reports these points: Sample size was not statistically predetermined, and investigators were not blinded to group allocation. Most expanded thyroid clonotypes (frequency above 0.001) were also detected in blood, a finding suggesting that blood repertoires may reflect thyroid immune responses. During validation, the model predicted progression to ophthalmopathy a median of about 6.3 months ahead of onset, with almost 71% sensitivity and roughly 75% specificity. Ophthalmopathy was separated from stable hyperthyroidism by a 13 V-J signature model, with 85% to 90% sensitivity and 81% to 83% specificity obtained in cross-validation and 80%/75% obtained in testing.

Rearrangement joined TRBV28 to TRBJ2-1, and 8 junction bases match TRBD1. Sequenced: blood. The receptor was isolated from a woman younger than 30 with Graves' ophthalmopathy. CDR3 reads: CASTDGTGSYNEQFF. The nucleotides read TGTGCCAGCACCGACGGGACAGGATCCTACAATGAGCAGTTCTTC.